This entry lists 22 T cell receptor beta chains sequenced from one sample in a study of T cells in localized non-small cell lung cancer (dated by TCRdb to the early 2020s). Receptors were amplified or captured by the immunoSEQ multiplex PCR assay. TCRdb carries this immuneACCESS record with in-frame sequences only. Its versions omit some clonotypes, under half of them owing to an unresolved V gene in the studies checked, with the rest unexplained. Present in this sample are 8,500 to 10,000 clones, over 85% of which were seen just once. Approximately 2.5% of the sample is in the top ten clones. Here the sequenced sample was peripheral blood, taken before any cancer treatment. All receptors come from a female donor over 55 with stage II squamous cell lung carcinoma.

CDR3 nucleotide sequence: TGTGCCAGTAACCCGGGCCAGGGTGGCGGCTACACCTTC. Its protein product is CASNPGQGGGYTF. V is TRBV19 and J is TRBJ1-2, with D possibly matching TRBD1 (5 bases). In germline, CDR1 is LNHDA, CDR2 SQIVND (reference sequence). The CDR3 is made up of 13 amino acids. Between the trimmed V and J ends, which lost 7 bases and 8 bases, there was a span of 17 bases.

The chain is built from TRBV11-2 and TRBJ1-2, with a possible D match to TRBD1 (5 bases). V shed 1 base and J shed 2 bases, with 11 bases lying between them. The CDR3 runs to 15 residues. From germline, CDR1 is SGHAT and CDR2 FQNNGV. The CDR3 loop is CASSLAGGGNYGYTF. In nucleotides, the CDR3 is TGTGCCAGCAGCTTAGCCGGCGGGGGGAACTATGGCTACACCTTC. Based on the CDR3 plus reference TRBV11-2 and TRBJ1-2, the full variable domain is EAGVAQSPRYKIIEKRQSVAFWCNPISGHATLYWYQQILGQGPKLLIQFQNNGVVDDSQLPKDRFSAERLKGVDSTLKIQPAKLEDSAVYLCASSLAGGGNYGYTFGSGTRLTVV.

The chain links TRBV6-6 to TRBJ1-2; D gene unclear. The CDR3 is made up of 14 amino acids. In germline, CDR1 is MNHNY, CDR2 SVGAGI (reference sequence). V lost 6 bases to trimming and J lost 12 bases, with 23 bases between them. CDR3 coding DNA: TGTGCCAGCAGATCCCCCCGTGGGGATGAGGTGAACACCTTC. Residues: CASRSPRGDEVNTF.

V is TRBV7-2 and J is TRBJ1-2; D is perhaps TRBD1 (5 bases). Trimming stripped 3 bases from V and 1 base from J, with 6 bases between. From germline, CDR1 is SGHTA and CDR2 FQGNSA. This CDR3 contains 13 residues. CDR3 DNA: TGTGCCAGCAGCTTCCAGGGTAACTATGGCTACACCTTC. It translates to CASSFQGNYGYTF.

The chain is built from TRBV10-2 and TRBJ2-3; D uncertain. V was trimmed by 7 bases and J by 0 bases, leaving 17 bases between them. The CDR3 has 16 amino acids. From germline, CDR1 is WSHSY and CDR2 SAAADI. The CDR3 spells CASIPTVLSSTDTQYF. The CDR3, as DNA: TGCGCCAGCATCCCGACCGTGCTCTCTAGCACAGATACGCAGTATTTT.

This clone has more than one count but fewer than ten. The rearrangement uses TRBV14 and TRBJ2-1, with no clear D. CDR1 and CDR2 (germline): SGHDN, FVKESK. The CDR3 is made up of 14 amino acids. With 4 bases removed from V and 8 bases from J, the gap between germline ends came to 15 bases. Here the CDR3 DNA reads TGTGCCAGCAGCCGCCAGTACCTTTTGGATGAGCAGTTCTTC. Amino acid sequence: CASSRQYLLDEQFF.

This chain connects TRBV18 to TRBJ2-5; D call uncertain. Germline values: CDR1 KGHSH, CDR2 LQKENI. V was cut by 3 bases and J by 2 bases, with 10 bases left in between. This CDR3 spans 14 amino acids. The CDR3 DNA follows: TGTGCCAGCTCACCCGAGAGGATGCAAGAGACCCAGTACTTC. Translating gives CASSPERMQETQYF.

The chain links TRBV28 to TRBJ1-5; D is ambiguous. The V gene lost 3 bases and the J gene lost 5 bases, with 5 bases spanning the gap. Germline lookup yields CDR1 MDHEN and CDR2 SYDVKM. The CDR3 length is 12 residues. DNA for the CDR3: TGTGCCAGCAGTTTTCGAGATCAGCCCCAGCATTTT. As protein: CASSFRDQPQHF.

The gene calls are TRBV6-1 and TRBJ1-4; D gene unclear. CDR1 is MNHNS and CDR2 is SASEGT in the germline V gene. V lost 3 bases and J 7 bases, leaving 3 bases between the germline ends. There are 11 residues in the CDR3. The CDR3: CASSDSEKLFF. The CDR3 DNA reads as TGTGCCAGCAGTGATAGTGAAAAACTGTTTTTT.

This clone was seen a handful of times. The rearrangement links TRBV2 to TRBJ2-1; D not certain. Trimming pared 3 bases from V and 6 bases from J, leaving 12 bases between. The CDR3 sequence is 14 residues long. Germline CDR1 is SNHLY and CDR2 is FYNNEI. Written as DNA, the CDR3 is TGTGCCAGCAGTGATCCTGGCGCTCCCAATGAGCAGTTCTTC. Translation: CASSDPGAPNEQFF.

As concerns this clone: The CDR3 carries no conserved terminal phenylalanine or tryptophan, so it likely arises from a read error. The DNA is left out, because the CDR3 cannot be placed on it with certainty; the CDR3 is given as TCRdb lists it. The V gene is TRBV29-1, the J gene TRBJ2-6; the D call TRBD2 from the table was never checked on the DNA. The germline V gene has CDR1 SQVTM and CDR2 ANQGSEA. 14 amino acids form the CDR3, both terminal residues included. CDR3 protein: CSVAGGLQSRANVL.

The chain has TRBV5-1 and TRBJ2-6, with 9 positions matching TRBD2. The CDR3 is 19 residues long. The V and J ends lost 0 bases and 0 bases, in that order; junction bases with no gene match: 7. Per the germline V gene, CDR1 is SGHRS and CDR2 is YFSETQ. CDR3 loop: CASSLGLLAGDSGANVLTF. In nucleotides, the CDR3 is TGCGCCAGCAGCTTGGGCCTTTTAGCGGGGGACTCTGGGGCCAACGTCCTGACTTTC.

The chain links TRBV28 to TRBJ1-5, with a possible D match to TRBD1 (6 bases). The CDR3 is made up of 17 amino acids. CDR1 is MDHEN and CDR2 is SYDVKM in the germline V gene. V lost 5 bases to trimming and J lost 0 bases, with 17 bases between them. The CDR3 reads CASSPLGGQVSNQPQHF. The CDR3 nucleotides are TGTGCCAGCAGTCCCCTTGGGGGCCAGGTTAGCAATCAGCCCCAGCATTTT.

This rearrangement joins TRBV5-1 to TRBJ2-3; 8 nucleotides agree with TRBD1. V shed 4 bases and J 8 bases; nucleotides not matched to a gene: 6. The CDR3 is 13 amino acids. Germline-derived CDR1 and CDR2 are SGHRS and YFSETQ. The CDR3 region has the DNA TGCGCCAGCAGCATGGCGACAGGGGTTACGCAGTATTTT. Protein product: CASSMATGVTQYF.

The CDR3 nucleotides read TGTGCTAGTGCCTTTGGGGCCGGGGAGCTGTTTTTT. This translates into CASAFGAGELFF. V and J are TRBV12-5 and TRBJ2-2; D is undetermined. The CDR3 runs to 12 residues. Germline values: CDR1 LGHNT, CDR2 FRNRAP. V lost 7 bases and J lost 6, with 9 bases in between.

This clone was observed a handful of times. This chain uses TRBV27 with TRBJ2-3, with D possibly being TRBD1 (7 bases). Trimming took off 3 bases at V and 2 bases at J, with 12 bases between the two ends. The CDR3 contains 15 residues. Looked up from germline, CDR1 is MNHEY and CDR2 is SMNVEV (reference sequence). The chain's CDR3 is CASSFQGGDTDTQYF. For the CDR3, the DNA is TGTGCCAGCAGTTTCCAGGGGGGAGACACAGATACGCAGTATTTT.

CDR3 in amino acids: CASSLGTGWYEKLFF. The CDR3 region has the DNA TGTGCCAGCAGCTTGGGAACAGGCTGGTATGAAAAACTGTTTTTT. The chain uses TRBV5-6 and TRBJ1-4; weak D call: TRBD1 (5 bases). The V and J ends lost 0 bases and 6 bases respectively, with 12 bases between them. There are 15 residues in the CDR3. Germline CDR1 SGHDT, CDR2 YYEEEE.

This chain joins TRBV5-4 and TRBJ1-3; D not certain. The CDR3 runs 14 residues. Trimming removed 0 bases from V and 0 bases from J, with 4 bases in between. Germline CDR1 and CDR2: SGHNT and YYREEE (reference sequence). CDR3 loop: CASSLDPSGNTIYF. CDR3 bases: TGTGCCAGCAGCTTGGATCCCTCTGGAAACACCATATATTTT.

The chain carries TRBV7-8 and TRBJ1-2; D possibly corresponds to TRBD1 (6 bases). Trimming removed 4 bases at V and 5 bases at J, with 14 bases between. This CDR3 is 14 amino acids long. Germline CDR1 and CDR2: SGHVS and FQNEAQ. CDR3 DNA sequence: TGTGCCAGCAGCTCTGTTCAACAGGGTTATGGCTACACCTTC. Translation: CASSSVQQGYGYTF.

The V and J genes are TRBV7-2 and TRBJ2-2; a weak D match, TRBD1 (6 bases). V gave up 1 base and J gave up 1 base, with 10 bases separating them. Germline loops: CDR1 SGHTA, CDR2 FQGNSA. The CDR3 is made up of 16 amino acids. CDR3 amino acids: CASSLVSQGNTGELFF. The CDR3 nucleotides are TGTGCCAGCAGCTTAGTGTCACAGGGGAACACCGGGGAGCTGTTTTTT.

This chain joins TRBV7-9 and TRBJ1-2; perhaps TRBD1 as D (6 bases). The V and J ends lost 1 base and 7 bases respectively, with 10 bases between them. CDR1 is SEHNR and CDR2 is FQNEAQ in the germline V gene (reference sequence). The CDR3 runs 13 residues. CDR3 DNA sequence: TGTGCCAGCAGCTTAGATGGGGGCGGTGGCTACACCTTC. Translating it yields CASSLDGGGGYTF.

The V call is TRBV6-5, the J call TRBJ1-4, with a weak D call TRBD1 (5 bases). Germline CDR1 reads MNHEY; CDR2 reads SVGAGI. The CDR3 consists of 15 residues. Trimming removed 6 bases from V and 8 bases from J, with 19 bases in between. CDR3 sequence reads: CASSQTRGRGEKLFF. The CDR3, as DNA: TGTGCCAGCAGCCAGACCCGGGGCCGCGGGGAAAAACTGTTTTTT.